This T cell receptor beta chain is from a study of T cell repertoires in cytomegalovirus infection. Looking at the study overall: Used in the study were CMV epitopes, some recently identified and HLA-C-restricted, others well-studied and HLA-B-restricted. TCR beta signatures that were public indicated CMV infection and matching HLA type.

Via MiXCR, TCRdb re-called the reads, giving one row per CDR3 protein. The repertoire holds about 340,000 distinct CDR3 sequences, with approximately 32% as singletons. Only a few counts were recorded for this clonotype. Its antigen remains unknown. Germline V lookup: CDR1 MNHNS, CDR2 SASEGT. The V gene lost 1 base and the J gene lost 3 bases, with 10 bases spanning the gap. The CDR3 length is 15 residues. Study-wide results and caveats: In two of eight donors, the top clonotype was HLA-C-restricted CMV-specific. Of the TCR beta families, the public ones yielded a cumulative frequency that identified carriers of CMV plus the relevant HLA.

Sequenced here: cultured PBMCs, sampled from culture after CMV antigen stimulation. This TCR derives from a human donor in good health (CMV status not recorded). Some clones in this sample may be carry-over from other donors' samples. The chain recombines TRBV6-1 with TRBJ2-4; no clear D gene. The CDR3 coding sequence is TGTGCCAGCAGTGAAGTTATGCCTAGCAAAAACATTCAGTACTTC. Its protein is CASSEVMPSKNIQYF.